The 3 T cell receptor beta chains below come from one sample, sequenced in a study of blood T cell repertoires in COVID-19. Profiling relied on immunoSEQ multiplex PCR, and the TCRdb table lists in-frame clones only, not all of them. This repertoire shows roughly 180,000 clones, about 84% found once; its top ten account for about 5.3%. The sample consisted of PBMCs or T cells enriched from blood (not recorded which). The receptor set was obtained from a woman aged 40 to 50 with acute COVID-19.

The count of this clone is one. The chain has TRBV30 and TRBJ2-2; possibly TRBD1 for D (5 bases). Germline V CDR1 and CDR2: GTSNPN, SVGIG (reference sequence). Between the trimmed V and J ends, which lost 4 bases and 5 bases, there was a span of 5 bases. This CDR3 comprises 11 residues. CDR3 sequence reads: CAWTGTGELFF. CDR3 DNA sequence: TGTGCCTGGACAGGGACCGGGGAGCTGTTTTTT.

This clone was seen a few times. The V and J genes are TRBV2 and TRBJ1-2, with a weak D call TRBD1 (6 bases). This CDR3 is 14 amino acids long. Germline assignment: CDR1 SNHLY and CDR2 FYNNEI. Between the trimmed V and J ends, which lost 4 bases and 4 bases, there was a span of 13 bases. CDR3 protein: CASSADSPTYGYTF. The CDR3 DNA reads TGTGCCAGCAGTGCGGACAGCCCTACCTATGGCTACACCTTC.

The J gene is TRBJ1-1, the V gene TRBV5-5; D unclear. Looked up from germline, CDR1 is SGHKS and CDR2 is YYEKEE (reference sequence). The CDR3 consists of 13 residues. V was trimmed by 1 base and J by 7 bases, leaving 11 bases between them. Here the CDR3 DNA reads TGTGCCAGCAGCTTGTTAGCGGAATTTGAAGCTTTCTTT. Protein product: CASSLLAEFEAFF.